The 14 T cell receptor beta chains below all came from one sample that was sequenced in a study of T cells in Graves' hyperthyroidism and ophthalmopathy. What was amplified from RNA transcripts were TCR beta CDR3 regions. TCR CDR3 underwent first-round RT-PCR with the HTBI primer set. Via MiXCR, TCRdb re-called the multiplex PCR reads, giving one row per CDR3 protein. The profile covers roughly 700,000 distinct CDR3 sequences, with around a sixth appearing a single time and around 15% taken by the ten largest. Sequencing was carried out using blood. These receptor sequences come from a man aged 50 or older with Graves' hyperthyroidism.

This sequence joins TRBV20-1 and TRBJ2-7, with D perhaps matching TRBD2 (6 bases). Germline loops: CDR1 DFQATT, CDR2 SNEGSKA (reference sequence). This CDR3 is built from 12 residues. The V end lost 6 bases, the J end lost 0 bases, and 9 bases lay between the germline ends. CDR3 DNA: TGCAGTGCGCTAGCGCTCTCCTACGAGCAGTACTTC. This codes for CSALALSYEQYF.

This clonotype was counted ten times or more. V and J are TRBV12-3 or TRBV12-4 and TRBJ2-3; D possibly corresponds to TRBD2 (6 bases). This CDR3 region has 14 residues. The germline V and J ends were trimmed by 4 bases and 1 base, with 9 bases remaining between them. As DNA, the CDR3 is TGTGCCAGCAGTTCGGGGGTCCGCACAGATACGCAGTATTTT. The encoded protein is CASSSGVRTDTQYF.

The chain couples TRBV27 to TRBJ2-2; D not resolved. Per the germline V gene, CDR1 is MNHEY and CDR2 is SMNVEV (reference sequence). This CDR3 spans 14 amino acids. With 0 bases removed from V and 4 bases from J, the gap between germline ends came to 6 bases. The chain's CDR3 is CASSLSWGTGELFF. The CDR3 DNA sequence: TGTGCCAGCAGTTTATCCTGGGGCACCGGGGAGCTGTTTTTT.

This clonotype has a count of ten or more. The J gene is TRBJ1-5, the V gene TRBV6-1; 7 nucleotides agree with TRBD1. The CDR3 sequence is 15 residues long. From germline, CDR1 is MNHNS and CDR2 SASEGT. The trim removed 7 bases at V and 0 bases at J, leaving 6 bases unmatched. The CDR3 sequence: CASTEDRTSNQPQHF. DNA of the CDR3: TGTGCCAGCACTGAGGACAGGACTAGCAATCAGCCCCAGCATTTT.

The sample holds many counts of this clonotype. The V call is TRBV6-2 or TRBV6-3, the J call TRBJ1-2; D gene unclear. Trimming removed 6 bases at V and 3 bases at J, with 11 bases between. The germline V gene encodes CDR1 MNHEY and CDR2 SVGEGT. The CDR3 spans 13 residues. Written as DNA, the CDR3 is TGTGCCAGCAGCCCTACCCTAGACTATGGCTACACCTTC. Translating gives CASSPTLDYGYTF.

CDR3 residues: CASSVEQWNIQYF. The CDR3, as DNA: TGTGCCAGCAGCGTAGAACAGTGGAACATTCAGTACTTC. The rearrangement joins TRBV9 to TRBJ2-4; D ambiguous. The CDR3 has 13 amino acids. The germline V gene encodes CDR1 SGDLS and CDR2 YYNGEE. The ends were cut back, 0 bases at V and 7 bases at J, with 8 bases in the middle.

This clonotype showed up many times. The rearrangement links TRBV2 to TRBJ2-7, with D possibly being TRBD2 (6 bases). V was clipped by 9 bases and J by 1 base, with 13 bases between them. The CDR3 consists of 13 residues. Looked up from germline, CDR1 is SNHLY and CDR2 is FYNNEI. The CDR3: CARSREASYEQYF. The CDR3, as DNA: TGTGCCAGAAGTAGGGAGGCATCCTACGAGCAGTACTTC. The full variable domain, with the rest looked up from reference TRBV2 and TRBJ2-7, is EPEVTQTPSHQVTQMGQEVILRCVPISNHLYFYWYRQILGQKVEFLVSFYNNEISEKSEIFDDQFSVERPDGSNFTLKIRSTKLEDSAMYFCARSREASYEQYFGPGTRLTVT.

This clonotype was found many times. The V call is TRBV2, the J call TRBJ1-1; D might be TRBD1 (6 bases). The V gene's germline CDR1 is SNHLY and CDR2 FYNNEI. The V end lost 7 bases, the J end lost 3 bases, and 15 bases lay between the germline ends. The CDR3 runs to 14 residues. DNA of the CDR3: TGTGCCAGCATATCCAGGGGCGTAGACACTGAAGCTTTCTTT. It is translated as CASISRGVDTEAFF.

This clonotype showed up many times. The V and J genes are TRBV3-1 and TRBJ1-1; no clear D. CDR1 and CDR2 (germline): LGHDT, YNNKEL (reference sequence). V gave up 1 base and J gave up 1 base, with 7 bases separating them. The CDR3 spans 14 residues. Here the CDR3 DNA reads TGTGCCAGCAGCCAAGGGTGGGGGAACACTGAAGCTTTCTTT. It encodes CASSQGWGNTEAFF.

This clonotype has a count of ten or more. The rearrangement joins TRBV28 to TRBJ1-4; perhaps TRBD1 as D (6 bases). Germline V CDR1 and CDR2: MDHEN, SYDVKM. The CDR3 runs 15 residues. V lost 2 bases and J 4 bases, leaving 11 bases between the germline ends. DNA of the CDR3: TGTGCCAGCAGTTTACGGGGGGCGCTTAATGAAAAACTGTTTTTT. This encodes CASSLRGALNEKLFF. The variable domain in full, completed from reference TRBV28 and TRBJ1-4, reads DVKVTQSSRYLVKRTGEKVFLECVQDMDHENMFWYRQDPGLGLRLIYFSYDVKMKEKGDIPEGYSVSREKKERFSLILESASTNQTSMYLCASSLRGALNEKLFFGSGTQLSVL.

V and J are TRBV9 and TRBJ2-7; 8 bases align to TRBD1. Trimming cost V 7 bases and J 5 bases; bases outside gene matches: 14. The CDR3 spans 15 residues. Germline CDR1 and CDR2: SGDLS and YYNGEE. The CDR3 loop is CASGSGGQGSHEQYF. DNA for the CDR3: TGTGCCAGCGGCTCAGGAGGACAGGGATCCCACGAGCAGTACTTC.

The V and J genes are TRBV6-1 and TRBJ2-1; D ambiguous. V was shortened by 5 bases and J by 2 bases, with 13 bases between the two germline ends. The germline CDR1 and CDR2 sequences are MNHNS and SASEGT. The CDR3 runs 15 residues. The DNA of the CDR3 is TGTGCCAGCAGTTCCCTCGACACCACCTACAATGAGCAGTTCTTC. It codes for CASSSLDTTYNEQFF.

This clonotype showed up many times. The J gene is TRBJ1-6, the V gene TRBV20-1; possible D gene TRBD1, 5 bases. The germline gives CDR1 DFQATT, CDR2 SNEGSKA (reference sequence). With 2 bases removed from V and 6 bases from J, the gap between germline ends came to 11 bases. The CDR3 is made up of 14 amino acids. CDR3 coding DNA: TGCAGTGCTAGACAGGGACGGACTAATTCACCCCTCCACTTT. Translation gives CSARQGRTNSPLHF.

This clonotype was counted at least ten times. The chain uses TRBV7-2 and TRBJ2-1; TRBD2 is a possible D gene (5 bases). Germline values: CDR1 SGHTA, CDR2 FQGNSA. Trimming stripped 1 base from V and 0 bases from J, with 10 bases between. CDR3 length: 16 amino acids. The CDR3: CASSLGASYSYNEQFF. In DNA form, the CDR3 reads TGTGCCAGCAGCTTAGGGGCTAGCTACTCCTACAATGAGCAGTTCTTC.